This T cell receptor (beta chain) was profiled in a study of identical twins. TCRdb re-derived calls from the 5' RACE reads in MiXCR, one entry per CDR3 protein. The sample carries 410,000 or so distinct CDR3 sequences, under 20% recorded once. CDR1 is KGHSH and CDR2 is LQKENI in the germline V gene. CDR3 length: 16 amino acids. The V end was cut by 3 bases, the J end by 3 bases, with 15 bases between. The receptor was isolated from a man aged 45 to 65 in good health. Sequences were obtained from naive T cells sorted from blood. The V gene is TRBV18, the J gene TRBJ2-4; D is perhaps TRBD2 (6 bases). The CDR3 region is CASSPQEGFGKNIQYF. The CDR3 DNA is TGTGCCAGCTCACCGCAGGAGGGGTTCGGCAAAAACATTCAGTACTTC.